This TCR beta chain emerged from a study of T cell responses to AZD1222 COVID-19 vaccine. Using immunoSEQ multiplex PCR, the repertoire was profiled, and TCRdb retains in-frame clones only, with some absent. The data contain tens of thousands of clones, approximately 91% of them singletons. Whole-study results and caveats: Of spike-specific TCRs, nearly half reportedly target regions left unmutated in variants. Spike-wide vaccine-associated CD4 TCRs dominated at 160-218 and 743-854. An increase in Spike-specific TCR breadth and depth was observed after two AZD1222 doses. Donor demographics were predominantly white British with a female majority; clonal diversity may be underestimated.

V lost 4 bases and J lost 4, with 16 bases in between. In germline, CDR1 is MNHEY, CDR2 SVGAGI. CDR3 size: 15 residues. To note about this clone: Its specificity is not known.

This TCR was recovered from an adult in good health. This chain links TRBV6-5 with TRBJ1-1; possibly TRBD1 for D (6 bases). The sequenced sample was peripheral blood, obtained on day 0 of AZD1222 vaccination. The CDR3 sequence: CASSFGLSRGTEAFF. CDR3 nucleotide sequence: TGTGCCAGCAGTTTCGGTCTCAGCAGGGGCACTGAAGCTTTCTTT.